This T cell receptor (beta chain) was recorded in a study of CD8+ T cells in alopecia areata. V was clipped by 3 bases and J by 8 bases, with 16 bases between them. CDR3 size: 14 residues. Germline CDR1 and CDR2: MDHEN and SYDVKM. The treatment was: oral pan-JAK inhibitor, 5-10 mg twice daily. In its sample, this clone was seen a few times. Investigators isolated RNA and reverse transcribed it into cDNA to act as the sequencing template. Repertoires were generated with immunoSEQ multiplex PCR, while TCRdb's copy carries only in-frame clones and drops some. Of under 350,000 clones in the sample, about 62% are singletons; the top ten hold approximately 2%.

Sequencing used CD4+ T cells sorted from blood, obtained at week 24, from a patient treated with tofacitinib. This chain connects TRBV28 to TRBJ1-1, with D perhaps TRBD1 (6 bases). The sequence came from a human donor with alopecia areata. In DNA form, the CDR3 reads TGTGCCAGCAGTTTGGTTATCAGGGGCTCCGAAGCTTTCTTT. It yields the protein CASSLVIRGSEAFF.